The 12 T cell receptor beta chains in this list originate from one sample, sequenced in a study of T cell changes during pregnancy in multiple sclerosis. The assay was immunoSEQ multiplex PCR, and TCRdb's table has in-frame clones only and misses some. The sample records approximately 130,000 clones, approximately 93% being singletons. The material sequenced was peripheral blood, taken before pregnancy. Every receptor here comes from a female donor with multiple sclerosis, enrolled in a pregnancy study.

In its sample, this clone was seen once. This chain connects TRBV9 to TRBJ2-2; 7 positions agree with TRBD1. Per germline, CDR1 SGDLS and CDR2 YYNGEE. V lost 2 bases, J lost 2 bases, and 3 bases stayed unmatched. The CDR3 loop spans 15 amino acids. The CDR3 here is CASSVGQINTGELFF. CDR3 in DNA: TGTGCCAGCAGCGTGGGACAGATCAACACCGGGGAGCTGTTTTTT. The full variable domain, completed using reference TRBV9 and TRBJ2-2, is DSGVTQTPKHLITATGQRVTLRCSPRSGDLSVYWYQQSLDQGLQFLIQYYNGEERAKGNILERFSAQQFPDLHSELNLSSLELGDSALYFCASSVGQINTGELFFGEGSRLTVL.

The chain couples TRBV28 to TRBJ1-3, with TRBD1 as a possible D gene (5 bases). V was clipped by 8 bases and J by 2 bases, with 13 bases between them. The V gene's germline CDR1 is MDHEN and CDR2 SYDVKM. The CDR3 consists of 14 residues. CDR3 sequence (DNA): TGTGCCAGCGGGGATCCAGGGACTGGAAACACCATATATTTT. It specifies CASGDPGTGNTIYF.

The chain couples TRBV9 to TRBJ1-5; 9 positions agree with TRBD1. The V gene end was trimmed by 4 bases and the J gene end by 2 bases; junction bases not matched to a gene: 4. The CDR3 consists of 15 residues. Germline lookup yields CDR1 SGDLS and CDR2 YYNGEE. The CDR3 loop is CASSPTGGGNQPQHF. CDR3 nucleotide sequence: TGTGCCAGCAGCCCGACAGGGGGAGGCAATCAGCCCCAGCATTTT.

This rearrangement joins TRBV9 to TRBJ2-5; 7 nucleotides match TRBD2. Germline lookup yields CDR1 SGDLS and CDR2 YYNGEE. The CDR3 loop spans 16 amino acids. Trimming at V came to 0 bases and at J to 2 bases, leaving 7 bases not matched to a gene. Here the CDR3 DNA reads TGTGCCAGCAGCGTAGGAATTGGGGGGGGGCAAGAGACCCAGTACTTC. Translating gives CASSVGIGGGQETQYF.

The chain links TRBV10-2 to TRBJ2-5; perhaps TRBD2 as D (5 bases). Germline CDR1 reads WSHSY; CDR2 reads SAAADI. This CDR3 is built from 12 residues. V dropped 3 bases and J dropped 8 bases, with 10 bases sitting between them. In nucleotides, the CDR3 is TGCGCCAGCAGTGACCCGACGGGAACCCAGTACTTC. Its translation is CASSDPTGTQYF.

The rearrangement uses TRBV2 and TRBJ1-5, with a tentative D call TRBD1 (5 bases). CDR1 is SNHLY, CDR2 FYNNEI, per germline. V lost 5 bases and J lost 7, with 15 bases in between. The CDR3 totals 14 residues. CDR3 in amino acids: CASSSETVLQPQHF. CDR3 coding DNA: TGTGCCAGCAGTTCAGAGACAGTCCTGCAGCCCCAGCATTTT.

The chain has TRBV29-1 and TRBJ2-3, with 11 nucleotides matching TRBD2. The length of the CDR3 is 14 residues. Trimming at V came to 7 bases and at J to 3 bases, leaving 6 bases not matched to a gene. Germline assignment: CDR1 SQVTM and CDR2 ANQGSEA. CDR3 protein: CSAGTSGSTDTQYF. In nucleotides, the CDR3 is TGCAGCGCCGGGACTAGCGGATCGACAGATACGCAGTATTTT.

This CDR3 reads CASSSLDRGLTEAFF. DNA of the CDR3: TGTGCCAGTAGTTCCTTGGACAGGGGGCTCACTGAAGCTTTCTTT. This sequence joins TRBV19 and TRBJ1-1; 11 bases map to TRBD1. This CDR3 is built from 15 residues. Trimming cost V 5 bases and J 4 bases; bases outside gene matches: 6. Germline lookup yields CDR1 LNHDA and CDR2 SQIVND (reference sequence).

CDR3 in amino acids: CASSSFAGGGVETQYF. The CDR3 nucleotides are TGTGCCAGCAGCTCCTTTGCGGGGGGCGGGGTGGAGACCCAGTACTTC. This chain links TRBV11-2 with TRBJ2-5, with 8 nucleotides matching TRBD2. V was clipped by 4 bases and J by 5 bases; unmatched bases: 12. From germline, CDR1 is SGHAT and CDR2 FQNNGV. This CDR3 has 16 residues.

The chain links TRBV29-1 to TRBJ2-1; a weak D match, TRBD1 (6 bases). This CDR3 region has 16 residues. The V gene lost 7 bases and the J gene lost 2 bases, with 21 bases spanning the gap. Germline V CDR1 and CDR2: SQVTM, ANQGSEA. CDR3 sequence: CSAPQGLEIPYNEQFF. The CDR3 DNA sequence: TGCAGCGCGCCCCAGGGGCTTGAAATTCCCTACAATGAGCAGTTCTTC.

V and J are TRBV5-4 and TRBJ2-1; 9 bases are shared with TRBD2. The CDR3 consists of 15 residues. V shed 5 bases, J shed 2 bases, and the junction held 5 bases outside the gene matches. Germline V gene data show CDR1 as SGHNT and CDR2 as YYREEE (reference sequence). The CDR3 DNA follows: TGTGCCAGCAGTTTTAGCGGGAGTCCCTACAATGAGCAGTTCTTC. Translation: CASSFSGSPYNEQFF. Based on the CDR3 plus reference TRBV5-4 and TRBJ2-1, the full variable domain is ETGVTQSPTHLIKTRGQQVTLRCSSQSGHNTVSWYQQALGQGPQFIFQYYREEENGRGNFPPRFSGLQFPNYSSELNVNALELDDSALYLCASSFSGSPYNEQFFGPGTRLTVL.

This clone appeared a single time. The chain couples TRBV6-6 to TRBJ1-2; 12 positions agree with TRBD1. Per germline, CDR1 MNHNY and CDR2 SVGAGI (reference sequence). The CDR3 has 14 residues. V lost 9 bases and J lost 4; bases outside the gene matches: 6. The CDR3 loop reads CASMGQGATYGYTF. CDR3 DNA sequence: TGTGCCAGTATGGGACAGGGGGCGACCTATGGCTACACCTTC.